Given below is one T cell receptor (beta chain) in context. Its target is not known. V was clipped by 7 bases and J by 2 bases, with 6 bases between them. CDR3 length equals 11 residues. Germline V gene lookup returns CDR1 MNHEY and CDR2 SVGAGI. Assay used: immunoSEQ multiplex PCR; TCRdb lists only in-frame clones, some missing. This sample carries more than 50,000 clones, 80% to 90% of them seen once, and the ten largest clones take roughly 0.6%. This entry belongs to a study of OX40 agonist ivuxolimab in advanced cancers. Study-level findings and limits: Doses of 0.1 to 3.0 mg/kg were accompanied by clonal expansion of CD4+ and CD8+ blood T cells by week 6.

This TCR was recovered from an adult with an advanced solid tumor such as melanoma, head and neck, liver or kidney cancer. The genes are TRBV6-5 and TRBJ2-7, with D unresolved. Sequences were derived from CD4+ or CD8+ T cells sorted from blood, sampled in a trial of the OX40 agonist ivuxolimab. The CDR3 reads CASTYAYEQYF. DNA for the CDR3: TGTGCCAGCACTTATGCCTACGAGCAGTACTTC.